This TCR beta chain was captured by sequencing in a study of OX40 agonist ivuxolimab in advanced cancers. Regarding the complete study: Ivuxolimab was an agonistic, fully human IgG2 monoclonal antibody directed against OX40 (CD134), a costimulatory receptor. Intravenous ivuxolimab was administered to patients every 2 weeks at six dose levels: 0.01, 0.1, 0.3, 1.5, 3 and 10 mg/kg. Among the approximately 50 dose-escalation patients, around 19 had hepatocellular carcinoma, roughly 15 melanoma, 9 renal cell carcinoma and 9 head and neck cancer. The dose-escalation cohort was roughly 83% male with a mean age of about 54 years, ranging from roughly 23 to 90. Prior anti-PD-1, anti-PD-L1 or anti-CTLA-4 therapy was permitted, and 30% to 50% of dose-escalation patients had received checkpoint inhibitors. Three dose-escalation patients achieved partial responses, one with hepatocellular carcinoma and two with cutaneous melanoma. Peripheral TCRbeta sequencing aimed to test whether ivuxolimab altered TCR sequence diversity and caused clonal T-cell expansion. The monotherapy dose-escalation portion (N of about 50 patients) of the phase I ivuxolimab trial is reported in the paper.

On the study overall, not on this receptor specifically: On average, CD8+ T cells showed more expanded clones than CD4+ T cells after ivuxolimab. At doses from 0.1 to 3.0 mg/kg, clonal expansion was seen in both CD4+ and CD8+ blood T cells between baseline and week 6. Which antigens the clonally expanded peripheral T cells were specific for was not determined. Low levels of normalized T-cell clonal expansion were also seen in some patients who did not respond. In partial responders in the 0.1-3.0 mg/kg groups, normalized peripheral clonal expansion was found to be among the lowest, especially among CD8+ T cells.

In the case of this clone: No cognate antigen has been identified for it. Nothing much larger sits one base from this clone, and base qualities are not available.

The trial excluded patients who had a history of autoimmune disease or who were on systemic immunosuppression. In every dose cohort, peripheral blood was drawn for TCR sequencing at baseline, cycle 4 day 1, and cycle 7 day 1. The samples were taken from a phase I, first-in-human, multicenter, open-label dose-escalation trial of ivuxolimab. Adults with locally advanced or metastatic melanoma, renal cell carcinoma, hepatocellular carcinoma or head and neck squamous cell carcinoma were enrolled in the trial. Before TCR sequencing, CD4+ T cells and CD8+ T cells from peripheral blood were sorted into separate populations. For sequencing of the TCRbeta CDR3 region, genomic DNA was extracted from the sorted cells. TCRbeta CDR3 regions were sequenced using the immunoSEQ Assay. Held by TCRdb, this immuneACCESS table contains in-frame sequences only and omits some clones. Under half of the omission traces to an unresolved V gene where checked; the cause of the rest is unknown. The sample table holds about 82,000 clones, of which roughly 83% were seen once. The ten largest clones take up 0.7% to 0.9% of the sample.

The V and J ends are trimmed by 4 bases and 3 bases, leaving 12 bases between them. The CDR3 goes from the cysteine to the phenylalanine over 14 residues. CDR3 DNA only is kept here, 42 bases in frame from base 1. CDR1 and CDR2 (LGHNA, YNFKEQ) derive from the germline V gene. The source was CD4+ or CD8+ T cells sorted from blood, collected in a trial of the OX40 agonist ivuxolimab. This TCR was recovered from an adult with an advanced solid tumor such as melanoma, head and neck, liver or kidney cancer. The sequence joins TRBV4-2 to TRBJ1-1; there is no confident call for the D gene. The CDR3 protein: CASSPPDRYTEAFF. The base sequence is TGTGCCAGCAGCCCCCCCGACCGGTACACTGAAGCTTTCTTT.